The source of this TCR beta chain is a study of vaccination and CD4 T cells after COVID-19. The sample's treatment: roughly 11-day PBMC culture with coronavirus spike peptide pools or control peptides (ViraFEST assay). According to the study, CD4+ T cells from the unexposed donor were gathered ahead of the COVID-19 pandemic (2011-2018). The Oncomine TCR Beta short-read assay generated sequence data from the DNA of cultured CD4+ T cells. TCRdb re-analysed the PCR reads in MiXCR, keeping a single row per CDR3 protein. The data hold 5,400 or so distinct CDR3 sequences, with around 47% observed a single time. This clonotype has only a few counts. Antigen unknown. Trimming pared 3 bases from V and 3 bases from J, leaving 8 bases between. This CDR3 has 13 amino acids. CDR1 and CDR2 from the germline V gene are MNHEY and SVGEGT.

Input material: CD4+ T cells from blood, cultured in vitro. This TCR came from a human donor in good health. The chain uses TRBV6-2 or TRBV6-3 and TRBJ1-1; unclear D gene. The CDR3 reads CASSYSDYTEAFF. DNA for the CDR3: TGTGCCAGCAGTTATTCGGACTACACTGAAGCTTTCTTT.